This entry describes one T cell receptor (beta chain). With 6 bases clipped from V and 2 bases from J, the junction kept 4 bases outside the gene matches. The CDR3 runs to 15 residues. CDR1 and CDR2 from the germline V gene are MNHEY and SVGAGI. Method: immunoSEQ multiplex PCR; TCRdb's copy keeps in-frame clones and lacks some. The sample records tens of thousands of clones, roughly 50% being singletons. The data were taken from a study of cytotoxic CD8 clonotypes in ibrutinib-treated CLL. Overall study: When averaged across all of the samples, the counts came to 200,000 to 300,000 productive templates and 90,000 to 95,000 productive rearrangements.

This chain joins TRBV6-5 and TRBJ2-3, with 11 bases lining up with TRBD2. This sample comprised PBMCs, obtained before ibrutinib treatment. This clonotype was sampled from a human donor with chronic lymphocytic leukemia. The CDR3 region is CASRLGLADTDTQYF. The CDR3 DNA follows: TGTGCCAGCAGACTGGGACTAGCGGACACAGATACGCAGTATTTT.